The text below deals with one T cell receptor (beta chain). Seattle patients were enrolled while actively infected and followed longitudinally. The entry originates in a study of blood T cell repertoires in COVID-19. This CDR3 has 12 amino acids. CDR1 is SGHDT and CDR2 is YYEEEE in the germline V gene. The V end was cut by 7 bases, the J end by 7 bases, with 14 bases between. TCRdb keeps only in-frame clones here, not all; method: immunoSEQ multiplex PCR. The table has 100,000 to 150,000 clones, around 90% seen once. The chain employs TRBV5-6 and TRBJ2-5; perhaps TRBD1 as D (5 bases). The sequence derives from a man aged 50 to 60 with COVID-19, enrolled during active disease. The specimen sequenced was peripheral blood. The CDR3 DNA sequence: TGTGCCAGCTTCGAACAAAGGGGGACCCAGTACTTC. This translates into CASFEQRGTQYF.